The 32 T cell receptor beta chains below all came from one sample that was sequenced in a study of blood T cell repertoires in COVID-19. Generated by immunoSEQ multiplex PCR, the TCRdb table keeps only in-frame clones and is missing some. Of about 160,000 clones in the sample, under 80% were seen once. Input material: peripheral blood. The receptors were sampled from a man between 65 and 85 years old with acute or convalescent COVID-19.

The V gene is TRBV5-1, the J gene TRBJ2-7; 7 nucleotides line up with TRBD1. V shed 2 bases and J 4 bases; nucleotides not matched to a gene: 3. Germline CDR1 is SGHRS and CDR2 is YFSETQ. The CDR3 extends over 13 amino acids. For the CDR3, the DNA is TGCGCCAGCAGCTTCATGGGACAGTACGAGCAGTACTTC. Protein product: CASSFMGQYEQYF.

The chain employs TRBV19 and TRBJ1-2; D call uncertain. Germline V CDR1 and CDR2: LNHDA, SQIVND (reference sequence). Trimming pared 9 bases from V and 2 bases from J, leaving 4 bases between. The CDR3 runs to 10 residues. The CDR3 reads CASINYGYTF. CDR3 coding DNA: TGTGCCAGCATCAACTATGGCTACACCTTC.

The J gene is TRBJ2-1, the V gene TRBV5-1; 8 nucleotides match TRBD2. Germline CDR1 SGHRS, CDR2 YFSETQ. V was clipped by 0 bases and J by 2 bases; unmatched bases: 1. The CDR3 loop spans 15 amino acids. The CDR3 nucleotides are TGCGCCAGCAGCTTGGCGGGGGGGACCTACAATGAGCAGTTCTTC. Encoded protein: CASSLAGGTYNEQFF.

This chain links TRBV2 with TRBJ2-1; D perhaps matches TRBD1 (6 bases). The length of the CDR3 is 15 residues. The V end lost 2 bases, the J end lost 6 bases, and 14 bases lay between the germline ends. CDR1 is SNHLY and CDR2 is FYNNEI in the germline V gene. The CDR3 spells CASSEPGTLSNEQFF. The CDR3 nucleotides read TGTGCCAGCAGTGAACCTGGGACACTGAGCAATGAGCAGTTCTTC. Based on the CDR3 plus reference TRBV2 and TRBJ2-1, the full variable domain is EPEVTQTPSHQVTQMGQEVILRCVPISNHLYFYWYRQILGQKVEFLVSFYNNEISEKSEIFDDQFSVERPDGSNFTLKIRSTKLEDSAMYFCASSEPGTLSNEQFFGPGTRLTVL.

The CDR3: CASSLRRAGTYEQYF. DNA of the CDR3: TGTGCCAGCAGTTTAAGGCGAGCGGGGACTTACGAGCAGTACTTC. This chain connects TRBV28 to TRBJ2-7; 7 nucleotides agree with TRBD2. After removal of 2 bases from V and 4 bases from J, the junction contained 8 bases not matched to a gene. The CDR3 sequence is 15 residues long. In germline, CDR1 is MDHEN, CDR2 SYDVKM.

This clone appeared a few times. The chain recombines TRBV12-3 or TRBV12-4 with TRBJ2-5; 9 nucleotides agree with TRBD2. Trimming removed 6 bases from V and 11 bases from J; junction bases left unmatched: 7. The CDR3 is made up of 12 amino acids. The CDR3 coding sequence is TGTGCCAGCAGGGAGGGACTAGCTCATCAGTACTTC. This encodes CASREGLAHQYF.

The J gene is TRBJ1-5, the V gene TRBV6-4, with D hard to call. Trimming took 2 bases from V and 9 from J, leaving 14 bases between them. The CDR3 length is 14 residues. Germline V gives CDR1 MRHNA, CDR2 SNTAGT. CDR3 bases: TGTGCCAGCAGTGACCAAAGTGGAGTAGGGCCCCAGCATTTT. Translating gives CASSDQSGVGPQHF.

The chain has TRBV13 and TRBJ2-1; 10 bases fit TRBD2. The germline CDR1 and CDR2 sequences are PRHDT and FYEKMQ (reference sequence). J was trimmed by 2 bases and V by 1 base; bases with no gene match: 2. The CDR3 spans 16 residues. The CDR3 region has the DNA TGTGCCAGCAGCTTAGCCAGCGGGAGGGCCTACAATGAGCAGTTCTTC. It specifies CASSLASGRAYNEQFF.

The chain joins TRBV30 to TRBJ1-3; 8 bases line up with TRBD1. CDR1 is GTSNPN, CDR2 SVGIG, per germline (reference sequence). This CDR3 has 14 amino acids. V shed 4 bases and J 3 bases; nucleotides not matched to a gene: 5. CDR3 region: CAWNEDRVGNTIYF. CDR3 DNA sequence: TGTGCCTGGAACGAGGACAGGGTTGGAAACACCATATATTTT.

This clone has only a few counts. J is TRBJ2-7 and V is TRBV27; the D gene is possibly TRBD1 (6 bases). Between the trimmed V and J ends, which lost 6 bases and 3 bases, there was a span of 15 bases. Germline CDR1 reads MNHEY; CDR2 reads SMNVEV (reference sequence). The CDR3 length is 14 residues. As DNA, the CDR3 is TGTGCCAGCAGACTGGACAGCGCAGTCTACGAGCAGTACTTC. Protein sequence: CASRLDSAVYEQYF.

The chain recombines TRBV9 with TRBJ2-2; 7 nucleotides match TRBD1. After removal of 5 bases from V and 13 bases from J, the junction contained 11 bases not matched to a gene. The V gene's germline CDR1 is SGDLS and CDR2 YYNGEE. This CDR3 spans 13 amino acids. CDR3 nucleotide sequence: TGTGCCAGCAGTGGTTTCGACAGGGACGCGCTGTTTTTT. This gives the protein CASSGFDRDALFF. The full variable domain, its missing parts supplied by reference TRBV9 and TRBJ2-2, is DSGVTQTPKHLITATGQRVTLRCSPRSGDLSVYWYQQSLDQGLQFLIQYYNGEERAKGNILERFSAQQFPDLHSELNLSSLELGDSALYFCASSGFDRDALFFGEGSRLTVL.

V usage is TRBV7-9 and J usage is TRBJ1-2; D not resolved. This CDR3 has 14 amino acids. CDR1 and CDR2 from the germline V gene are SEHNR and FQNEAQ (reference sequence). V lost 5 bases to trimming and J lost 1 base, with 11 bases between them. The CDR3 loop reads CASSPVYDNYGYTF. CDR3 bases: TGTGCCAGCAGCCCCGTCTACGATAACTATGGCTACACCTTC.

The chain carries TRBV19 and TRBJ2-3; 7 bases map to TRBD2. The V gene's germline CDR1 is LNHDA and CDR2 SQIVND (reference sequence). There are 13 residues in the CDR3. Trimming took 7 bases from V and 5 from J; bases not matched to a gene: 6. The DNA of the CDR3 is TGTGCCAGTACGACTAGCCCTAAAGATACGCAGTATTTT. It is translated as CASTTSPKDTQYF.

The chain joins TRBV6-5 to TRBJ2-7, with D possibly TRBD2 on 5 matching bases. Between the trimmed V and J ends, which lost 8 bases and 6 bases, there was a span of 23 bases. In germline, CDR1 is MNHEY, CDR2 SVGAGI. The CDR3 runs 15 residues. This CDR3 reads CASSPWETRTAEQYF. CDR3 bases: TGTGCCAGCTCCCCCTGGGAAACGCGGACTGCCGAGCAGTACTTC.

The chain employs TRBV7-9 and TRBJ1-3; tentatively, D is TRBD1 (6 bases). V lost 5 bases and J lost 2, with 16 bases in between. This CDR3 has 16 amino acids. Germline CDR1 and CDR2: SEHNR and FQNEAQ (reference sequence). The CDR3 DNA sequence: TGTGCCAGCAGCCCCATCACAGGGATTGCTGGAAACACCATATATTTT. Its protein is CASSPITGIAGNTIYF.

The count of this clone is one. In DNA, the CDR3 is TGTGCCAGCTCACCACCCTACGGGGTCTACGAGCAGTACTTC. Translation: CASSPPYGVYEQYF. The chain has TRBV18 and TRBJ2-7, with D possibly TRBD2 on 5 matching bases. The CDR3 covers 14 residues. Germline-derived CDR1 and CDR2 are KGHSH and LQKENI. The germline V and J ends were trimmed by 0 bases and 3 bases, with 9 bases remaining between them. Based on the CDR3 plus reference TRBV18 and TRBJ2-7, the full variable domain is NAGVMQNPRHLVRRRGQEARLRCSPMKGHSHVYWYRQLPEEGLKFMVYLQKENIIDESGMPKERFSAEFPKEGPSILRIQQVVRGDSAAYFCASSPPYGVYEQYFGPGTRLTVT.

This clone has a handful of counts. The gene calls are TRBV6-4 and TRBJ2-3; TRBD2 is a possible D gene (7 bases). V lost 0 bases and J lost 2, with 9 bases in between. Per germline, CDR1 MRHNA and CDR2 SNTAGT. The CDR3 has 15 residues. The chain's CDR3 is CASSDSAGATDTQYF. DNA for the CDR3: TGTGCCAGCAGTGACTCCGCGGGGGCCACAGATACGCAGTATTTT.

The V and J genes are TRBV12-5 and TRBJ2-7, with D maybe TRBD1 (5 bases). The CDR3 consists of 16 residues. Germline V gives CDR1 LGHNT, CDR2 FRNRAP. Between the trimmed V and J ends, which lost 0 bases and 3 bases, there was a span of 15 bases. CDR3 nucleotides: TGTGCTAGTGGTTTGGTGGTAGGTGGGCAGGGCTACGAGCAGTACTTC. Translation: CASGLVVGGQGYEQYF.

The chain has TRBV6-5 and TRBJ1-3, with a weak D call TRBD1 (5 bases). V lost 2 bases and J lost 0, with 11 bases in between. From germline, CDR1 is MNHEY and CDR2 SVGAGI. CDR3 length: 16 amino acids. The CDR3 region is CASSYQGLVSGNTIYF. The CDR3 coding sequence is TGTGCCAGCAGTTACCAGGGACTGGTCTCTGGAAACACCATATATTTT.

The gene calls are TRBV18 and TRBJ1-5; 7 bases map to TRBD1. This CDR3 comprises 16 residues. CDR1 is KGHSH and CDR2 is LQKENI in the germline V gene. V shed 5 bases and J 6 bases; nucleotides not matched to a gene: 13. CDR3 loop: CASSSQDRVGGQPQHF. In nucleotides, the CDR3 is TGTGCCAGCTCAAGCCAAGACAGGGTAGGGGGTCAGCCCCAGCATTTT.

This chain uses TRBV5-5 with TRBJ2-1, with TRBD2 as a possible D gene (5 bases). Germline V CDR1 and CDR2: SGHKS, YYEKEE (reference sequence). The CDR3 runs 15 residues. Trimming cost V 2 bases and J 0 bases, with 9 bases left between them. The CDR3 nucleotides are TGTGCCAGCAGCTTAGCGGAGAGCTCCTACAATGAGCAGTTCTTC. It is translated as CASSLAESSYNEQFF.

This chain links TRBV27 with TRBJ1-4, with 7 bases that match TRBD1. Per the germline V gene, CDR1 is MNHEY and CDR2 is SMNVEV (reference sequence). With 6 bases clipped from V and 0 bases from J, the junction kept 4 bases outside the gene matches. This CDR3 is built from 15 residues. The CDR3 region is CASRTGMATNEKLFF. The CDR3 region has the DNA TGTGCCAGCAGGACAGGGATGGCAACTAATGAAAAACTGTTTTTT.

Only one count was recorded for this clone. V usage is TRBV28 and J usage is TRBJ2-1; 12 positions agree with TRBD1. Germline-derived CDR1 and CDR2 are MDHEN and SYDVKM. With 4 bases clipped from V and 7 bases from J, the junction kept 8 bases outside the gene matches. The CDR3 has 16 residues. CDR3 in DNA: TGTGCCAGCAGTTCGGCCGGGACAGGGGGCCGAAATGAGCAGTTCTTC. Its translation is CASSSAGTGGRNEQFF.

This CDR3 is CASSPVRTSGRTQYF. The CDR3 bases are TGTGCCAGCAGCCCCGTTCGGACTAGCGGGAGGACCCAGTACTTC. This chain uses TRBV7-6 with TRBJ2-5; 13 nucleotides align to TRBD2. This CDR3 region has 15 residues. The ends lost 5 bases at V and 7 bases at J; junction bases unmatched: 7. Germline values: CDR1 SGHVS, CDR2 FNYEAQ.

The V call is TRBV4-1, the J call TRBJ2-3, with 10 positions matching TRBD1. Germline CDR1 and CDR2: MGHRA and YSYEKL. The CDR3 spans 15 residues. After removal of 1 base from V and 4 bases from J, the junction contained 2 bases not matched to a gene. The CDR3 DNA reads TGCGCCAGCAGCCAAGGTGGACAGGGGGCAGATACGCAGTATTTT. Its protein product is CASSQGGQGADTQYF.

This clone was detected many times. The rearrangement joins TRBV5-4 to TRBJ2-3; 7 bases are shared with TRBD1. V lost 4 bases, J lost 4 bases, and 6 bases stayed unmatched. CDR3 length equals 14 residues. CDR1 and CDR2 (germline): SGHNT, YYREEE (reference sequence). CDR3 in DNA: TGTGCCAGCAGCGTGACAGGGAGCGCAGATACGCAGTATTTT. It specifies CASSVTGSADTQYF.

The chain employs TRBV5-1 and TRBJ2-1; 10 bases are a match to TRBD2. CDR3 size: 15 residues. V was clipped by 2 bases and J by 5 bases; unmatched bases: 4. CDR1 and CDR2 from the germline V gene are SGHRS and YFSETQ. The CDR3 bases are TGCGCCAGCAGCTTAGCGGGAGGGGCTCACAATGAGCAGTTCTTC. Amino acid sequence: CASSLAGGAHNEQFF.

This clone has just a few counts. This chain uses TRBV28 with TRBJ2-6; 12 bases are a match to TRBD2. Trimming cost V 6 bases and J 4 bases; bases outside gene matches: 13. Germline CDR1 is MDHEN and CDR2 is SYDVKM. This CDR3 has 19 residues. CDR3 bases: TGTGCCAGCAGGACCCCGGGACTAGCGGGCCTGGCCGGGGCCAACGTCCTGACTTTC. This encodes CASRTPGLAGLAGANVLTF.

The chain links TRBV21-1 to TRBJ1-5; TRBD1 reflects the table's D call only, with no check against the DNA. TRBV21-1 is annotated as a pseudogene. The CDR3 consists of 14 residues. This chain's CDR3 is CASTSGVPNQPQHF. The CDR3 region has the DNA TGTGCCAGCACTTCAGGGGTCCCCAATCAGCCCCAGCATTTT.

In this sample, this clone turned up once. V is TRBV3-1 (or the pseudogene TRBV3-2) and J is TRBJ2-7; 7 bases map to TRBD1. V shed 0 bases, J shed 2 bases, and the junction held 10 bases outside the gene matches. Per germline, CDR1 LGHDT and CDR2 YNNKEL (reference sequence). The CDR3 extends over 17 amino acids. Here the CDR3 reads CASSQDRRRQGTYEQYF. DNA for the CDR3: TGTGCCAGCAGCCAAGATCGAAGAAGACAGGGTACCTACGAGCAGTACTTC.

The rearrangement joins TRBV2 to TRBJ1-1, with TRBD1 matching over 9 bases. The V gene's germline CDR1 is SNHLY and CDR2 FYNNEI. Trimming took 4 bases from V and 5 from J; bases not matched to a gene: 2. The CDR3 is made up of 13 amino acids. The CDR3 region has the DNA TGTGCCAGCAGTGGACAGGGGGGGACTGAAGCTTTCTTT. Its protein product is CASSGQGGTEAFF.

The V call is TRBV6-5, the J call TRBJ2-5; 8 nucleotides align to TRBD2. This CDR3 is 12 amino acids long. Germline trimming cut 6 bases from V and 4 bases from J; bases unmatched to any gene: 1. Germline CDR1 reads MNHEY; CDR2 reads SVGAGI. CDR3 nucleotide sequence: TGTGCCAGCAGCGGGGGGGGAGAGACCCAGTACTTC. It translates to CASSGGGETQYF.